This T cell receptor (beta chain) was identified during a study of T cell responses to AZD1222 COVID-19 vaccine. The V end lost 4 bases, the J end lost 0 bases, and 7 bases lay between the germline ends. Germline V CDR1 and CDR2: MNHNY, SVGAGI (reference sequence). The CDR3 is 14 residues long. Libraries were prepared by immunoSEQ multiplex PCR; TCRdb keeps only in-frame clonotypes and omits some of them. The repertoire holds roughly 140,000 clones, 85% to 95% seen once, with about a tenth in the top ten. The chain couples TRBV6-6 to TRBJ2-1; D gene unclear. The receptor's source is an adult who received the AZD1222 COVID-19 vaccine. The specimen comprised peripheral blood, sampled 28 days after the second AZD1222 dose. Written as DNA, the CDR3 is TGTGCCAGCAGTTTTGGTAGCTCCTACAATGAGCAGTTCTTC. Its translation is CASSFGSSYNEQFF.